The clone carrying this T cell receptor (beta chain) was seen many times. Its specificity is not known. Preparing the TCRbeta library involved the use of unique molecular identifiers. A single record per CDR3 protein comes from TCRdb applying MiXCR to the PCR reads. The sample carries about 4,000 distinct CDR3 sequences, over 20% recorded once. This sample was taken from a study of T-cell reconstitution after alpha-beta-depleted transplantation in children. Study-level points and caveats: Newly made T cells mostly supplied T-cell counts and diversity one year after transplant. Several hundred graft clones that had expanded were reportedly the source of alpha-beta T cells about two months after transplant. Where some patients showed high TCRbeta diversity at day 60, it came from recipient T cells and thymic progenitors that had survived.

The CDR3 length is 19 residues. Germline values: CDR1 MNHEY, CDR2 SVGAGI. V gave up 2 bases and J gave up 2 bases; unmatched junction bases: 11. This specimen was PBMCs, mostly from graft donor cells, taken 60 days after TCRalphabeta/CD19-depleted stem cell transplant. The chain combines TRBV6-5 with TRBJ2-3; TRBD1 agrees at 12 bases. This TCR came from a boy younger than two who had a stem cell transplant for acute myeloid leukemia, so the T cells may come from the graft donor. CDR3 loop: CASSYAPGGTGGYTDTQYF. The CDR3 DNA reads TGTGCCAGCAGTTACGCCCCGGGGGGGACAGGGGGCTACACAGATACGCAGTATTTT.